This T cell receptor beta chain comes out of a study of OX40 agonist ivuxolimab in advanced cancers. Study-wide context: Each patient was given ivuxolimab into a vein every 2 weeks, at 0.01 to 10 mg/kg. Whole-study results and caveats: The authors also found low normalized T-cell clonal expansion in some nonresponders. The study observed clonal expansion of CD4+ and CD8+ blood T cells by week 6 at 0.1 to 3.0 mg/kg.

Samples of blood were obtained at baseline, on cycle 4 day 1, and on cycle 7 day 1. Trimming pared 0 bases from V and 2 bases from J, leaving 12 bases between. Per germline, CDR1 SGHNT and CDR2 YYREEE (reference sequence). This CDR3 is 15 amino acids long. On this clone itself: Its antigen remains unknown.

Generated by immunoSEQ multiplex PCR, the TCRdb table keeps only in-frame clones and is missing some. The sample yields approximately 50,000 clones, about 88% seen once. The specimen was CD4+ or CD8+ T cells sorted from blood, collected in a trial of the OX40 agonist ivuxolimab. The rearrangement joins TRBV5-4 to TRBJ2-7; maybe TRBD1 (6 bases). This clonotype was sampled from an adult with an advanced solid tumor such as melanoma, head and neck, liver or kidney cancer. CDR3 protein: CASSLDRDRAYEQYF. CDR3 sequence (DNA): TGTGCCAGCAGCTTGGACAGGGACCGGGCCTACGAGCAGTACTTC.